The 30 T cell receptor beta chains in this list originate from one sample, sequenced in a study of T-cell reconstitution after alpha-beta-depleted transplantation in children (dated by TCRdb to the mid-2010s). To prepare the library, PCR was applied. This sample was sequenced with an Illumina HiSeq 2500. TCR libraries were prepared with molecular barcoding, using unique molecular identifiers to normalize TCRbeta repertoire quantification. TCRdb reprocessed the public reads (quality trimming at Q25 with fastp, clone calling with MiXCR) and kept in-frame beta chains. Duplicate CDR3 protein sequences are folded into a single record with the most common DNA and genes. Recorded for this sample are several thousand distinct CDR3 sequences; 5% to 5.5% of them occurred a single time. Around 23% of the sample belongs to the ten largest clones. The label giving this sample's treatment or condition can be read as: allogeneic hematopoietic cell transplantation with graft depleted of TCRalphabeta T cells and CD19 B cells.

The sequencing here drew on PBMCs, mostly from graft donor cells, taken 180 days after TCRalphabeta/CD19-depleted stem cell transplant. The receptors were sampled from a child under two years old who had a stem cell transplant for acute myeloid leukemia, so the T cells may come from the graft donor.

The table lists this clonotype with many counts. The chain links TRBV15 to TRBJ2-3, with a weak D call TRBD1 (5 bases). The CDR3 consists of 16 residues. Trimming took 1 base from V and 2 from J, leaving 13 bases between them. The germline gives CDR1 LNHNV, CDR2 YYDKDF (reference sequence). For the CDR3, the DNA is TGTGCCACCAGCAGAGGGGGCAGATGGCTCACAGATACGCAGTATTTT. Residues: CATSRGGRWLTDTQYF.

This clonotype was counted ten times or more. The CDR3 DNA reads TGCGCCAGCAGTGAGTACGACCGCGACGTCTACGAGCAGTACTTC. This encodes CASSEYDRDVYEQYF. This chain joins TRBV10-2 and TRBJ2-7; D call uncertain. The CDR3 runs 15 residues. Germline V gives CDR1 WSHSY, CDR2 SAAADI. Trimming left V 1 base short and J 3 bases short, with 13 bases between.

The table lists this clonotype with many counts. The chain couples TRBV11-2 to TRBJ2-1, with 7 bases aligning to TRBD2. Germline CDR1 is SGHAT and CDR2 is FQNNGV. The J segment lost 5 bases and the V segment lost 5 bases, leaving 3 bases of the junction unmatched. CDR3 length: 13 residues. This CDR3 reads CASSTGGNNEQFF. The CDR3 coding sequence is TGTGCCAGCAGCACCGGGGGGAACAATGAGCAGTTCTTC. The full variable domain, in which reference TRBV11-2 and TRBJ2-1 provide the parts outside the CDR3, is EAGVAQSPRYKIIEKRQSVAFWCNPISGHATLYWYQQILGQGPKLLIQFQNNGVVDDSQLPKDRFSAERLKGVDSTLKIQPAKLEDSAVYLCASSTGGNNEQFFGPGTRLTVL.

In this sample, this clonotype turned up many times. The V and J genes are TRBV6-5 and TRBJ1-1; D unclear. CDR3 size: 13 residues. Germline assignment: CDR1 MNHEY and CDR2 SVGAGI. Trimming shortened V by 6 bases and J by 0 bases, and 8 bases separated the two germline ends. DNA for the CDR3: TGTGCCAGCAGCCACACAGTGAACACTGAAGCTTTCTTT. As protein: CASSHTVNTEAFF.

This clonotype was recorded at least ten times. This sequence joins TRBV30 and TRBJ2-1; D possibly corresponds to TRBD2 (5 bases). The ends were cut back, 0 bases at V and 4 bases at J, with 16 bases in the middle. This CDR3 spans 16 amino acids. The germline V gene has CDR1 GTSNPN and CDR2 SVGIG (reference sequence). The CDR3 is CAWSVRQLRGYNEQFF. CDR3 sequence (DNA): TGTGCCTGGAGTGTACGGCAACTCCGGGGATACAATGAGCAGTTCTTC.

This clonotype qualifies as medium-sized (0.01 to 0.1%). The CDR3 DNA is TGCAGTGCTCACGACAGGAGACAGACCCAGTACTTC. The encoded protein is CSAHDRRQTQYF. V gene TRBV20-1 combines with J gene TRBJ2-5, with D possibly matching TRBD1 (6 bases). This CDR3 spans 12 amino acids. Germline values: CDR1 DFQATT, CDR2 SNEGSKA (reference sequence). V was shortened by 5 bases and J by 6 bases, with 13 bases between the two germline ends.

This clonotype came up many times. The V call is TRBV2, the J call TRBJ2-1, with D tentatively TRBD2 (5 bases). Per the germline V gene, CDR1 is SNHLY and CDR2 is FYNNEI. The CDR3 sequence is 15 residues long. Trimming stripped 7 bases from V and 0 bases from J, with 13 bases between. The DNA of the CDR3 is TGTGCCAGCACCCGGGATAGGAGCTCCTACAATGAGCAGTTCTTC. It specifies CASTRDRSSYNEQFF.

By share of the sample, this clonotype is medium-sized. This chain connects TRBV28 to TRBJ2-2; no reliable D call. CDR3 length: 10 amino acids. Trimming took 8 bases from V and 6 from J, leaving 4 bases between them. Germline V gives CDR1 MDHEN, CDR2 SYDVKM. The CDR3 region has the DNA TGTGCCAGCGGATCCGGGGAGCTGTTTTTT. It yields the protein CASGSGELFF. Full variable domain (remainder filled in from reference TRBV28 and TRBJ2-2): DVKVTQSSRYLVKRTGEKVFLECVQDMDHENMFWYRQDPGLGLRLIYFSYDVKMKEKGDIPEGYSVSREKKERFSLILESASTNQTSMYLCASGSGELFFGEGSRLTVL.

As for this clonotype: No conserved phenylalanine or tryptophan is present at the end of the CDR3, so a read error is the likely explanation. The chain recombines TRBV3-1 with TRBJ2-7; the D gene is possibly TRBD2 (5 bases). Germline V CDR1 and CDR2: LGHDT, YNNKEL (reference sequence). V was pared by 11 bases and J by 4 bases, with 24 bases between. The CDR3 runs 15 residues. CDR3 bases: TGTGCCTCCAGCCAAGGAGGCGCGGAGCTGTACGAGCAGTACTTA. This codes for CASSQGGAELYEQYL.

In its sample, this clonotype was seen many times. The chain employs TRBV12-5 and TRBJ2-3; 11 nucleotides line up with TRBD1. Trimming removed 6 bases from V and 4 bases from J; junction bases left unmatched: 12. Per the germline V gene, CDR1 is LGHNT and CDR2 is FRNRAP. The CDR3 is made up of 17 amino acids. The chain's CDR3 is CASGSGQGALLADTQYF. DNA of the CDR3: TGTGCTAGTGGCTCCGGACAGGGGGCCCTTTTAGCAGATACGCAGTATTTT.

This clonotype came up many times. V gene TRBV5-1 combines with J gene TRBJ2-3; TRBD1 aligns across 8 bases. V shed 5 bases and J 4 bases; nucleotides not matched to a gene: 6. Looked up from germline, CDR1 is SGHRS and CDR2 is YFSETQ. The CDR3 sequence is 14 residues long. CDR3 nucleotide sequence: TGCGCCAGCAGTTCGTCAGGGGGCCCAGATACGCAGTATTTT. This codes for CASSSSGGPDTQYF. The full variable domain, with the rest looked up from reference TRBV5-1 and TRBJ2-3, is KAGVTQTPRYLIKTRGQQVTLSCSPISGHRSVSWYQQTPGQGLQFLFEYFSETQRNKGNFPGRFSGRQFSNSRSEMNVSTLELGDSALYLCASSSSGGPDTQYFGPGTRLTVL.

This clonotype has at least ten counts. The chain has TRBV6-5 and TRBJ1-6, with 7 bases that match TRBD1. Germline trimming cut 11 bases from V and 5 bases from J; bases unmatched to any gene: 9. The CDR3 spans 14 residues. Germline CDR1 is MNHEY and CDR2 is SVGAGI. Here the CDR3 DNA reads TGTGCCGTTAACAGGGGTTTGGATAATTCACCCCTCCACTTT. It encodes CAVNRGLDNSPLHF.

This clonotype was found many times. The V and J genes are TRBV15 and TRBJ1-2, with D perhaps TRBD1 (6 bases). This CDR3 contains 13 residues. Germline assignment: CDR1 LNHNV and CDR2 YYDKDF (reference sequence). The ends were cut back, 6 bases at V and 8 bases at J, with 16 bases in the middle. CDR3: CATRQGLSGGYTF. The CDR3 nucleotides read TGTGCCACCAGACAGGGACTCTCCGGGGGCTACACCTTC.

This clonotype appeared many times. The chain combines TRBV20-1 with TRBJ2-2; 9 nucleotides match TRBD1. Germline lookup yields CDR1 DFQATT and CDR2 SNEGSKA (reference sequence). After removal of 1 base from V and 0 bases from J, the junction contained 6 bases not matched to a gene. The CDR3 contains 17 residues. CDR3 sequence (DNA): TGCAGTGCTAGAGGGGGACAGGGTCTGTCGAACACCGGGGAGCTGTTTTTT. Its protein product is CSARGGQGLSNTGELFF.

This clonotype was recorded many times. The CDR3 nucleotides read TGTGCCAGCAGCCAAGGACTAGCGGGACTTTACTACGAGCAGTACTTC. Translating it yields CASSQGLAGLYYEQYF. The V gene is TRBV4-2, the J gene TRBJ2-7; 11 nucleotides align to TRBD2. Germline CDR1 is LGHNA and CDR2 is YNFKEQ. CDR3 length: 16 amino acids. V gave up 1 base and J gave up 3 bases; unmatched junction bases: 5.

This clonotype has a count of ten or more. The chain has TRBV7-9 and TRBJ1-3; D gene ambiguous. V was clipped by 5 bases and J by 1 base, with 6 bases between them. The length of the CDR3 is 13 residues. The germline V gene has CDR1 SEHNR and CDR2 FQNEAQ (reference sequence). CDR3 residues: CASSPSSGNTIYF. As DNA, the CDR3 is TGTGCCAGCAGCCCCTCTTCTGGAAACACCATATATTTT.

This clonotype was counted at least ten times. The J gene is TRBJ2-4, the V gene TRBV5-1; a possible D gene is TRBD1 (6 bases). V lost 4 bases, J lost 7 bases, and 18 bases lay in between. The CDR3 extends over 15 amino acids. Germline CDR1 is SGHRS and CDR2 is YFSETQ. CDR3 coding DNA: TGCGCCAGCAGCGTGGGACAATCAATCACCAACATTCAGTACTTC. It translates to CASSVGQSITNIQYF.

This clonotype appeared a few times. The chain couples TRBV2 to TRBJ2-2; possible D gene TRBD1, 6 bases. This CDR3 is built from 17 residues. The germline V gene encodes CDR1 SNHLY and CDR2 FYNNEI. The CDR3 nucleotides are TGTACCCTCAGTGACTTTCTTGGACAGCCGAACACCGGGGAGCTGTTTTTT. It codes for CTLSDFLGQPNTGELFF.

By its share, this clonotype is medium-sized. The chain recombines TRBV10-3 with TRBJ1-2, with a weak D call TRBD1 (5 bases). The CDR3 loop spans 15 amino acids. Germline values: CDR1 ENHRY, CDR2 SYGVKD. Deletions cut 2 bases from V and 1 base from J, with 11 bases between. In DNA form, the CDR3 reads TGTGCCATCAGTGAGGGGGACCCGGTTAACTATGGCTACACCTTC. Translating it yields CAISEGDPVNYGYTF.

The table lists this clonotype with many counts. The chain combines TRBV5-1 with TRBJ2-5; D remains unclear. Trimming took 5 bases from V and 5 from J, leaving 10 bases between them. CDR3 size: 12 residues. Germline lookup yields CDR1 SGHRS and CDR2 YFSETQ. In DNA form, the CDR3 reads TGCGCCAGCAGGTCAGCCTGGGAGACCCAGTACTTC. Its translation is CASRSAWETQYF. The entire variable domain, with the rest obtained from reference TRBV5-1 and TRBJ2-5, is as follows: KAGVTQTPRYLIKTRGQQVTLSCSPISGHRSVSWYQQTPGQGLQFLFEYFSETQRNKGNFPGRFSGRQFSNSRSEMNVSTLELGDSALYLCASRSAWETQYFGPGTRLLVL.

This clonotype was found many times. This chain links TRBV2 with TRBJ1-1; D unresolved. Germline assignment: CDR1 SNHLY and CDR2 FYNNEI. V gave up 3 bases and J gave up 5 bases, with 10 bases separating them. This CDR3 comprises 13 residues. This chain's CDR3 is CASSDRGRTEAFF. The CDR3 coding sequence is TGTGCCAGCAGTGACCGGGGTCGGACTGAAGCTTTCTTT.

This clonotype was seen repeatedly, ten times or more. CDR3 sequence reads: CASSSWGDTYYEQYF. CDR3 nucleotides: TGTGCCAGCAGTTCCTGGGGTGACACTTACTACGAGCAGTACTTC. J is TRBJ2-7 and V is TRBV28, with no clear D. Germline CDR1 is MDHEN and CDR2 is SYDVKM. CDR3 length: 15 amino acids. The ends were cut back, 4 bases at V and 3 bases at J, with 16 bases in the middle. Full variable domain (remainder filled in from reference TRBV28 and TRBJ2-7): DVKVTQSSRYLVKRTGEKVFLECVQDMDHENMFWYRQDPGLGLRLIYFSYDVKMKEKGDIPEGYSVSREKKERFSLILESASTNQTSMYLCASSSWGDTYYEQYFGPGTRLTVT.

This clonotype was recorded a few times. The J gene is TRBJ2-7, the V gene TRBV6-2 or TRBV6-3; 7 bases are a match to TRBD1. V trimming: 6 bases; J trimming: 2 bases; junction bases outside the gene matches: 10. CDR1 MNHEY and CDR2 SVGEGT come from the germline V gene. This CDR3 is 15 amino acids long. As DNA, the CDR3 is TGTGCCAGCAGCCGAAAAGGGACAGATCCCTACGAGCAGTACTTC. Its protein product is CASSRKGTDPYEQYF.

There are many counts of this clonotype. In nucleotides, the CDR3 is TGTGCCAGCAGCTTAGGGCAGAAAGAGACCCAGTACTTC. Translating gives CASSLGQKETQYF. The V call is TRBV7-2, the J call TRBJ2-5; no firm D call. The V gene's germline CDR1 is SGHTA and CDR2 FQGNSA. V lost 1 base to trimming and J lost 3 bases, with 6 bases between them. This CDR3 region has 13 residues.

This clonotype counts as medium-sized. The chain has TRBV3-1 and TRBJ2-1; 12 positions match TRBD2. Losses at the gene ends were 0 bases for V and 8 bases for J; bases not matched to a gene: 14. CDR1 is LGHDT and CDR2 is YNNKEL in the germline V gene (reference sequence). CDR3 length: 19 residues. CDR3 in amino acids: CASSQERGGPSGRVYEQFF. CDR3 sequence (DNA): TGTGCCAGCAGCCAAGAGCGCGGGGGGCCTAGCGGGAGGGTATATGAGCAGTTCTTC.

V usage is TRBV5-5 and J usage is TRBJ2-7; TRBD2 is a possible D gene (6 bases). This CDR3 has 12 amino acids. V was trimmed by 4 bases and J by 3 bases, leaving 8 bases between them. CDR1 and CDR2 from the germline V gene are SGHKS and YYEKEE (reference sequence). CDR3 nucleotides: TGTGCCAGCAGCACGGGACTCTACGAGCAGTACTTC. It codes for CASSTGLYEQYF.

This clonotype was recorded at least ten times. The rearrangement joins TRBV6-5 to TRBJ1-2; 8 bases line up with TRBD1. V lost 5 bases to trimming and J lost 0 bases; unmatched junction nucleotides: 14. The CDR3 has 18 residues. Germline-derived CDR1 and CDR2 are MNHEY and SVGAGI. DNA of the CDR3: TGTGCCAGCAGTCCCCGGCAGGGGGCGACGACGACTAACTATGGCTACACCTTC. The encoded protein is CASSPRQGATTTNYGYTF.

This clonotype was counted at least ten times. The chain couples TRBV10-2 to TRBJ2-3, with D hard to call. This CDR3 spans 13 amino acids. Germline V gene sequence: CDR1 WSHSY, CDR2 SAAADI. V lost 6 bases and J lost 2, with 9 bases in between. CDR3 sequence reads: CASRKPLTDTQYF. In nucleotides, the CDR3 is TGCGCCAGCAGGAAGCCCCTCACAGATACGCAGTATTTT.

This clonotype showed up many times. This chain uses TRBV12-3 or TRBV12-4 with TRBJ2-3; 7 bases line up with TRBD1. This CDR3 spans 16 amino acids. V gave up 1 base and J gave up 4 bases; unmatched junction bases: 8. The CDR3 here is CASSLGWDRNADTQYF. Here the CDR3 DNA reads TGTGCCAGCAGTTTAGGTTGGGACAGAAATGCAGATACGCAGTATTTT.

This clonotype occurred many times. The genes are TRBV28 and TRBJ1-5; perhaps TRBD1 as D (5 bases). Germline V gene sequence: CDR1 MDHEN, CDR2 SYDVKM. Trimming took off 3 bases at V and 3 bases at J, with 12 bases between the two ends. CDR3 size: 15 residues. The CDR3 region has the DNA TGTGCCAGCAGTTTTTACGACAGACCCAATCAGCCCCAGCATTTT. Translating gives CASSFYDRPNQPQHF.